This TCR beta chain was identified during a study of shared clonotypes between healthy human individuals (dated by TCRdb to the early 2020s). Regarding the study in general: Two women and three men aged 18 to 49 years were included in the cohort. For each donor, three plates each were used for CD4 naive and CD4 memory, two plates were used for CD8 naive, and one plate was used for CD8 memory. Per donor, leukapheresis produced somewhere between about 0.94 and 10 billion PBMCs. To estimate repertoire size and how much clonotype sharing occurs between individuals, the study deeply sequenced the blood TCR repertoires of five healthy adults. Different laboratories and diverse techniques were used to prepare libraries and sequence TCR repertoires, to increase sequencing depth and limit assay-specific biases. Study-wide findings and limitations: Naive subsets generally had larger estimated clonotype richness than memory subsets did. Compared with non-shared clonotypes, the clonotypes found in all four sorted-subset donors had higher generation probabilities. Sampling was restricted to blood, and TCR repertoires in tissue are likely to differ from TCR repertoires in blood. The genetic and exposure-history diversity represented was limited by the small number of donors. Incomplete sequencing was indicated by rarefaction of sorted-subset datasets, despite the large sequencing depth. Pairwise subsampling led to the expectation that sequencing depth would affect the degree of clonotype sharing among donors. When a few donors were compared, the shared fraction of clonotypes was around 5% for naive CD4, roughly 3.3% for naive CD8, 2.3% for memory CD4, and 0.4% for memory CD8.

Worth noting for this clone: What antigen it recognizes has not been identified. No much larger clonotype is one base removed from it; base qualities were not supplied.

CD8 naive samples were CD45RO-negative cells positively selected for CCR7, giving a CD45RA+CCR7+ population that excluded TemRA cells. Donors were healthy HIV-negative adults with no recently reported acute infections or vaccinations. Only Caucasian adults living in Nashville, Tennessee, USA were represented among the donors. After blood collection by leukapheresis, PBMCs were isolated using Ficoll-Histopaque density gradient centrifugation and then cryopreserved in the vapor phase of liquid nitrogen. Purity and quantity of every magnetically sorted T cell population were checked by analytical flow cytometry. Genomic DNA was isolated from each sorted fraction and quantified by UV absorbance on a Nanodrop 2000c. Per the germline V gene, LGHNA is the CDR1 and YSLEER is the CDR2. The CDR3 spans 14 residues, from the cysteine through the phenylalanine. Only the CDR3 part of the read is kept: 42 bases, read in frame from the first base. Compared with germline, V lacks 0 bases and J lacks 7 bases; bases without a gene match: 4.

Using the deep immunoSEQ assay, TCR CDR3 regions were amplified from genomic DNA by multiplex PCR. Extracted genomic DNA from each cell subset was spread evenly across all wells of several immunoSEQ 96-well plates, with each plate serving as a replicate. Each replicate PCR for sorted subsets received about 200 ng genomic DNA, equal to roughly 30,000 T cell genomes. The purified libraries were quantified using a Qubit 3.0 fluorometer, sized with a Bioanalyzer 2100, and then quantified again using the KAPA Library Quantification kit. Every immunoSEQ 96-well plate was sequenced on a separate single-read 150-cycle Illumina NextSeq 550 flow cell. As for the original processing: Because the immunoSEQ output included only junctional sequences and no quality scores, the filtering could not be the same as the filtering used for full-length reads. To assign V/J genes and CDR3, sequences were annotated using PyIR, a Python wrapper for IgBLAST v1.9, with IMGT germline references. Reads were filtered out if the reads had weak V/J assignments (E-value above 1e-6), no CDR3, stop codons, out-of-frame junctions, or ambiguous translated residues. V3J clonotypes were defined by identical inferred V gene, J gene, and CDR3 amino acid sequence. To compute the percentage overlap between repertoires, the number of shared unique clonotypes was divided by the size of the smaller repertoire. Richness of each repertoire was evaluated using RTK rarefaction, the Chao1 estimator, and Recon v2.1 estimates of unobserved clonotypes. Generation probabilities for all TCRbeta clonotypes obtained by the gDNA method from a handful of donors were computed using OLGA. TCRdb obtained this table from immuneACCESS and retained in-frame rearrangements with V and J assigned. These tables miss some clones; where compared with another copy, unresolved V genes account for less than half of the shortfall, and the remainder is unexplained. The DNA was the basis for D and trimming; V, J and clone size are from that table. Here the sample has around 2,000,000 clones; just under 95% occur a single time. The biggest ten clones account for about 1.1% of the sample.

This receptor chain uses TRBV4-3 and TRBJ1-1; 8 of the junction bases match TRBD1. This TCR came from a man aged 18 to 29 in good health. The sample consisted of naive CD8+ T cells sorted from blood. The cell subset or site label of this sample denotes: CD45RA+CCR7+. In nucleotide form, the sequence is TGCGCCAGCAGCCAAGACAGGGGGCAAGATGAAGCTTTCTTT. It is translated as CASSQDRGQDEAFF.